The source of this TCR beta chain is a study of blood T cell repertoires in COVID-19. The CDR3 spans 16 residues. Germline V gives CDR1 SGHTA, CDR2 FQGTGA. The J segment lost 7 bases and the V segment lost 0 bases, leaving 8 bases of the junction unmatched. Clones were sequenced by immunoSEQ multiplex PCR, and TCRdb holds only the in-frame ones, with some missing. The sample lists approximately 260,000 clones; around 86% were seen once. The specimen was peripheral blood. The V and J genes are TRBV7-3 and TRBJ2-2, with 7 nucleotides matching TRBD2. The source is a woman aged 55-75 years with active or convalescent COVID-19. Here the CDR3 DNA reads TGTGCCAGCAGCTTAACGGGGAGGGGCGGAAACGGGGAGCTGTTTTTT. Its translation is CASSLTGRGGNGELFF. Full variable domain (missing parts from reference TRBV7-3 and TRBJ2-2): GAGVSQTPSNKVTEKGKYVELRCDPISGHTALYWYRQSLGQGPEFLIYFQGTGAADDSGLPNDRFFAVRPEGSVSTLKIQRTERGDSAVYLCASSLTGRGGNGELFFGEGSRLTVL.